A single sample gave rise to the 18 T cell receptor beta chains below, sequenced in a study of T cells in localized non-small cell lung cancer. The assay was immunoSEQ multiplex PCR, and TCRdb's table has in-frame clones only and misses some. The top ten hold roughly 2.9% of the sample, which has tens of thousands of clones, approximately 91% seen once. The sequencing here drew on peripheral blood, taken before any cancer treatment. These receptors originate from a female donor of 60 years or more with stage I lung adenocarcinoma.

J is TRBJ2-7 and V is TRBV2; 9 bases map to TRBD1. Germline lookup yields CDR1 SNHLY and CDR2 FYNNEI. V was clipped by 5 bases and J by 2 bases; unmatched bases: 4. CDR3 length equals 14 residues. The CDR3 DNA reads as TGTGCCAGCAGTTCCGGGACAGGGCCCTACGAGCAGTACTTC. The encoded protein is CASSSGTGPYEQYF.

The chain joins TRBV2 to TRBJ1-1, with D possibly TRBD1 on 5 matching bases. Per the germline V gene, CDR1 is SNHLY and CDR2 is FYNNEI. V shed 0 bases and J shed 4 bases, with 9 bases lying between them. This CDR3 region has 14 residues. CDR3 residues: CASSEAWGGTEAFF. The CDR3 DNA follows: TGTGCCAGCAGTGAAGCTTGGGGGGGCACTGAAGCTTTCTTT. Based on the CDR3 plus reference TRBV2 and TRBJ1-1, the full variable domain is EPEVTQTPSHQVTQMGQEVILRCVPISNHLYFYWYRQILGQKVEFLVSFYNNEISEKSEIFDDQFSVERPDGSNFTLKIRSTKLEDSAMYFCASSEAWGGTEAFFGQGTRLTVV.

J is TRBJ2-1 and V is TRBV29-1; a weak D match, TRBD2 (6 bases). V was cut by 2 bases and J by 15 bases, with 14 bases left in between. From germline, CDR1 is SQVTM and CDR2 ANQGSEA. The CDR3 sequence is 11 residues long. The CDR3 nucleotides read TGCAGCGTTGAACGGGCTAGCGTCGGGTTCTTC. Translating gives CSVERASVGFF.

The chain recombines TRBV28 with TRBJ1-5; unclear D gene. V dropped 8 bases and J dropped 5 bases, with 10 bases sitting between them. The CDR3 runs 12 residues. Germline CDR1 MDHEN, CDR2 SYDVKM. This CDR3 reads CASGALDQPQHF. The CDR3 bases are TGTGCCAGCGGAGCCTTAGATCAGCCCCAGCATTTT.

V gene TRBV5-1 combines with J gene TRBJ2-5; TRBD1 might be the D (6 bases). The ends were cut back, 4 bases at V and 5 bases at J, with 24 bases in the middle. Germline CDR1 reads SGHRS; CDR2 reads YFSETQ. The CDR3 spans 17 residues. CDR3 coding DNA: TGCGCCAGCAGCCCGGGGTCTGGGGGACATGGCGGCGAGACCCAGTACTTC. Encoded protein: CASSPGSGGHGGETQYF.

The chain joins TRBV28 to TRBJ2-7; D might be TRBD2 (6 bases). Looked up from germline, CDR1 is MDHEN and CDR2 is SYDVKM. V shed 8 bases and J shed 3 bases, with 14 bases lying between them. The CDR3 sequence is 13 residues long. In DNA, the CDR3 is TGTGCCAGCCGCAATGGGGGGAGCTACGAGCAGTACTTC. It codes for CASRNGGSYEQYF.

The chain couples TRBV19 to TRBJ2-7; D not resolved. Trimming removed 4 bases at V and 0 bases at J, with 10 bases between. The CDR3 is made up of 14 amino acids. Looked up from germline, CDR1 is LNHDA and CDR2 is SQIVND (reference sequence). CDR3 in amino acids: CASSTHISSYEQYF. CDR3 in DNA: TGTGCCAGTAGTACCCATATTAGCTCCTACGAGCAGTACTTC.

This sequence joins TRBV7-2 and TRBJ1-5; 9 nucleotides align to TRBD1. The V and J ends lost 5 bases and 6 bases, in that order; junction bases with no gene match: 5. The CDR3 runs 14 residues. The germline gives CDR1 SGHTA, CDR2 FQGNSA. The CDR3 DNA reads as TGTGCCAGCAGCATCGACAGGGGGGGTCAGCCCCAGCATTTT. Its protein is CASSIDRGGQPQHF.

In this sample, this clone turned up once. Here the CDR3 DNA reads TGTGCCACCAGCAGAGATCCAAACACGGGCTACACCTTC. Translation: CATSRDPNTGYTF. V and J are TRBV15 and TRBJ1-2; D uncertain. V was cut by 0 bases and J by 8 bases, with 10 bases left in between. This CDR3 region has 13 residues. Germline V gives CDR1 LNHNV, CDR2 YYDKDF (reference sequence). Supplemented by reference TRBV15 and TRBJ1-2, the full variable domain reads DAMVIQNPRYQVTQFGKPVTLSCSQTLNHNVMYWYQQKSSQAPKLLFHYYDKDFNNEADTPDNFQSRRPNTSFCFLDIRSPGLGDTAMYLCATSRDPNTGYTFGSGTRLTVV.

V gene TRBV11-2 combines with J gene TRBJ2-3; 14 bases agree with TRBD2. J lost 8 bases, V lost 6 bases, and 10 bases had no gene match. Germline V gene sequence: CDR1 SGHAT, CDR2 FQNNGV. CDR3 length equals 16 residues. The CDR3 loop reads CASRKGLAGVDVTQYF. The CDR3 DNA sequence: TGTGCCAGCAGAAAGGGACTAGCGGGAGTTGATGTTACGCAGTATTTT.

This clone appeared a few times. The V call is TRBV19, the J call TRBJ1-5; D may be TRBD1 (5 bases). Germline loops: CDR1 LNHDA, CDR2 SQIVND (reference sequence). V was pared by 5 bases and J by 4 bases, with 9 bases between. This CDR3 region has 13 residues. The CDR3 region is CASSPQGNQPQHF. The CDR3 DNA reads TGTGCCAGTAGTCCCCAGGGTAATCAGCCCCAGCATTTT.

The V call is TRBV28, the J call TRBJ1-2; the D gene is possibly TRBD1 (6 bases). Germline CDR1 is MDHEN and CDR2 is SYDVKM. The germline V and J ends were trimmed by 6 bases and 0 bases, with 14 bases remaining between them. The CDR3 has 15 residues. CDR3 in DNA: TGTGCCAGCAGACCACAGACAGGCCCTAACTATGGCTACACCTTC. Protein product: CASRPQTGPNYGYTF.

The genes are TRBV18 and TRBJ1-2, with 8 positions matching TRBD1. The CDR3 is 14 amino acids. Trimming cost V 3 bases and J 6 bases; bases outside gene matches: 6. The germline V gene encodes CDR1 KGHSH and CDR2 LQKENI. The CDR3 nucleotides are TGTGCCAGCTCACCTTGGGGACAGGACGATGGCTACACCTTC. Residues: CASSPWGQDDGYTF.

Here the CDR3 reads CASSPPQVDTQYF. The CDR3 DNA follows: TGTGCCAGCTCACCACCTCAGGTAGATACGCAGTATTTT. The V call is TRBV18, the J call TRBJ2-3, with D unresolved. V gave up 0 bases and J gave up 5 bases, with 6 bases separating them. This CDR3 contains 13 residues. Germline V gene data show CDR1 as KGHSH and CDR2 as LQKENI.

The chain uses TRBV27 and TRBJ2-7; D may be TRBD1 (5 bases). This CDR3 comprises 14 residues. The germline CDR1 and CDR2 sequences are MNHEY and SMNVEV (reference sequence). V lost 3 bases to trimming and J lost 0 bases, with 9 bases between them. The CDR3 loop reads CASSFVDSSYEQYF. CDR3 DNA sequence: TGTGCCAGCAGTTTTGTTGACAGCTCCTACGAGCAGTACTTC.

The V call is TRBV19, the J call TRBJ2-5; 7 nucleotides align to TRBD1. The DNA end is a closer match to TRBJ2-7, so the J assignment may be wrong. CDR3 length: 13 amino acids. Germline loops: CDR1 LNHDA, CDR2 SQIVND (reference sequence). The CDR3 protein is CASSRGTVHEQYF. DNA for the CDR3: TGTGCCAGTAGTAGGGGGACAGTCCACGAGCAGTACTTC.

The chain uses TRBV21-1 and TRBJ1-2; TRBD1, the table's D call, was not compared with the DNA. TRBV21-1 is annotated as a pseudogene. The length of the CDR3 is 13 residues. In DNA, the CDR3 is TGTGCCAGCAGGGCAGTCACCTACTATGGCTACACCTTC. Encoded protein: CASRAVTYYGYTF.

The CDR3 loop is CAWSVGLQSVSYEQYF. In nucleotides, the CDR3 is TGTGCCTGGAGTGTGGGGCTGCAGAGCGTCTCCTACGAGCAGTACTTC. This chain uses TRBV30 with TRBJ2-7; D is perhaps TRBD1 (5 bases). The germline V gene has CDR1 GTSNPN and CDR2 SVGIG (reference sequence). This CDR3 comprises 16 residues. Deletions cut 0 bases from V and 0 bases from J, with 15 bases between.